These 11 T cell receptor beta chains share one sample of origin, sequenced in a study of CD8+CD57+ T cells in acquired aplastic anemia. The TCR beta profiling, which covered VDJ combination and CDR3 sequence, was carried out using genomic DNA as the template. TCRdb reanalysed the reads using MiXCR and keeps one entry per CDR3 protein. This table holds some 64,000 distinct CDR3 sequences, about 50% found once. Sequenced input: sorted CD4+, CD8+, or CD8+CD57+ T cells (not recorded which) from PBMCs. All receptors derive from a human donor in good health, serving as a control.

The chain links TRBV20-1 to TRBJ2-7; 10 nucleotides line up with TRBD2. Germline trimming cut 3 bases from V and 0 bases from J; bases unmatched to any gene: 8. Germline CDR1 is DFQATT and CDR2 is SNEGSKA (reference sequence). The CDR3 runs 16 residues. The CDR3 protein is CSARLAGAQSSYEQYF. The CDR3 nucleotides read TGCAGTGCTAGGCTAGCGGGAGCGCAAAGCTCCTACGAGCAGTACTTC.

This clonotype was picked up many times. The rearrangement uses TRBV15 and TRBJ2-7; tentatively, D is TRBD2 (6 bases). The CDR3 is 15 residues long. CDR1 and CDR2 (germline): LNHNV, YYDKDF (reference sequence). Trimming took 0 bases from V and 2 from J, leaving 11 bases between them. The CDR3 sequence: CATSRDDSGTYEQYF. The DNA of the CDR3 is TGTGCCACCAGCAGAGATGATAGCGGAACCTACGAGCAGTACTTC.

In this sample, this clonotype turned up many times. The V gene is TRBV5-4, the J gene TRBJ1-5, with a possible D match to TRBD1 (6 bases). CDR3 length equals 14 residues. V was clipped by 4 bases and J by 0 bases, with 8 bases between them. The V gene's germline CDR1 is SGHNT and CDR2 YYREEE (reference sequence). The CDR3 region is CASSHRDSNQPQHF. CDR3 coding DNA: TGTGCCAGCAGCCACAGGGATAGCAATCAGCCCCAGCATTTT.

This clonotype was observed a few times. A read error may be the cause here, since a much bigger clone is one base away. This chain uses TRBV6-1 with TRBJ2-1; D call uncertain. The CDR3 is 12 amino acids. Germline V gene lookup returns CDR1 MNHNS and CDR2 SASEGT. The CDR3 coding sequence is TGTGCCGGCAGTGAACGCAACAATGAGCAGTTCTTC. Amino acids: CAGSERNNEQFF.

A remark on this clonotype: At one end the junction does not follow the germline gene, possibly because of a read error. J is TRBJ1-5 and V is TRBV20-1; TRBD1 matches 9 bases. Germline V gives CDR1 DFQATT, CDR2 SNEGSKA (reference sequence). The CDR3 length is 14 residues. The CDR3 nucleotides read TGCAGCGCTAGTCCCCGGACAGGGGATCAGCCCCAGCATTTT. This gives the protein CSASPRTGDQPQHF.

V usage is TRBV2 and J usage is TRBJ1-1; D gene uncertain. V shed 4 bases and J shed 5 bases, with 11 bases lying between them. This CDR3 has 13 residues. The germline CDR1 and CDR2 sequences are SNHLY and FYNNEI. The CDR3: CASSVVEGTEAFF. Here the CDR3 DNA reads TGTGCCAGCAGTGTAGTAGAAGGAACTGAAGCTTTCTTT.

In its sample, this clonotype is medium-sized (0.01 to 0.1%). V usage is TRBV2 and J usage is TRBJ1-2; no reliable D call. In germline, CDR1 is SNHLY, CDR2 FYNNEI. V lost 7 bases and J lost 7, with 16 bases in between. This CDR3 region has 13 residues. The CDR3 loop reads CASMSEASFGYTF. In DNA, the CDR3 is TGTGCCAGCATGTCGGAGGCATCTTTTGGCTACACCTTC.

The J gene is TRBJ2-7, the V gene TRBV9; unclear D gene. Matching the DNA end better, TRBJ2-5 makes the J call doubtful. The CDR3 totals 13 residues. Germline assignment: CDR1 SGDLS and CDR2 YYNGEE. The CDR3 DNA sequence: TGTGCCAGCAGCGTAGCTCGGCAAGAGACCCAGTACTTC. This encodes CASSVARQETQYF.

This chain links TRBV5-6 with TRBJ1-2; D gene ambiguous. This CDR3 is built from 15 residues. V gave up 1 base and J gave up 4 bases, with 14 bases separating them. CDR1 is SGHDT, CDR2 YYEEEE, per germline. CDR3 residues: CASSLHLEGLYGYTF. CDR3 sequence (DNA): TGTGCCAGCAGCTTGCACCTCGAGGGTCTCTATGGCTACACCTTC.

As for this clonotype: One base away lies a much larger clone, so this may be a sequencing read error. The gene calls are TRBV6-1 and TRBJ2-5; D unclear. This CDR3 is 15 amino acids long. Germline CDR1 MNHNS, CDR2 SASEGT. This CDR3 is CAGSAPIGYGEAQYF. The CDR3 region has the DNA TGTGCCGGCAGTGCCCCCATCGGGTATGGAGAGGCCCAGTACTTC.

The J gene is TRBJ1-6, the V gene TRBV20-1; 7 bases map to TRBD1. This CDR3 has 13 amino acids. The V gene's germline CDR1 is DFQATT and CDR2 SNEGSKA (reference sequence). Trimming at V came to 6 bases and at J to 5 bases, leaving 4 bases not matched to a gene. The CDR3 loop reads CSASGQNNSPLHF. The CDR3 nucleotides are TGCAGTGCCTCGGGACAGAATAATTCACCCCTCCACTTT.